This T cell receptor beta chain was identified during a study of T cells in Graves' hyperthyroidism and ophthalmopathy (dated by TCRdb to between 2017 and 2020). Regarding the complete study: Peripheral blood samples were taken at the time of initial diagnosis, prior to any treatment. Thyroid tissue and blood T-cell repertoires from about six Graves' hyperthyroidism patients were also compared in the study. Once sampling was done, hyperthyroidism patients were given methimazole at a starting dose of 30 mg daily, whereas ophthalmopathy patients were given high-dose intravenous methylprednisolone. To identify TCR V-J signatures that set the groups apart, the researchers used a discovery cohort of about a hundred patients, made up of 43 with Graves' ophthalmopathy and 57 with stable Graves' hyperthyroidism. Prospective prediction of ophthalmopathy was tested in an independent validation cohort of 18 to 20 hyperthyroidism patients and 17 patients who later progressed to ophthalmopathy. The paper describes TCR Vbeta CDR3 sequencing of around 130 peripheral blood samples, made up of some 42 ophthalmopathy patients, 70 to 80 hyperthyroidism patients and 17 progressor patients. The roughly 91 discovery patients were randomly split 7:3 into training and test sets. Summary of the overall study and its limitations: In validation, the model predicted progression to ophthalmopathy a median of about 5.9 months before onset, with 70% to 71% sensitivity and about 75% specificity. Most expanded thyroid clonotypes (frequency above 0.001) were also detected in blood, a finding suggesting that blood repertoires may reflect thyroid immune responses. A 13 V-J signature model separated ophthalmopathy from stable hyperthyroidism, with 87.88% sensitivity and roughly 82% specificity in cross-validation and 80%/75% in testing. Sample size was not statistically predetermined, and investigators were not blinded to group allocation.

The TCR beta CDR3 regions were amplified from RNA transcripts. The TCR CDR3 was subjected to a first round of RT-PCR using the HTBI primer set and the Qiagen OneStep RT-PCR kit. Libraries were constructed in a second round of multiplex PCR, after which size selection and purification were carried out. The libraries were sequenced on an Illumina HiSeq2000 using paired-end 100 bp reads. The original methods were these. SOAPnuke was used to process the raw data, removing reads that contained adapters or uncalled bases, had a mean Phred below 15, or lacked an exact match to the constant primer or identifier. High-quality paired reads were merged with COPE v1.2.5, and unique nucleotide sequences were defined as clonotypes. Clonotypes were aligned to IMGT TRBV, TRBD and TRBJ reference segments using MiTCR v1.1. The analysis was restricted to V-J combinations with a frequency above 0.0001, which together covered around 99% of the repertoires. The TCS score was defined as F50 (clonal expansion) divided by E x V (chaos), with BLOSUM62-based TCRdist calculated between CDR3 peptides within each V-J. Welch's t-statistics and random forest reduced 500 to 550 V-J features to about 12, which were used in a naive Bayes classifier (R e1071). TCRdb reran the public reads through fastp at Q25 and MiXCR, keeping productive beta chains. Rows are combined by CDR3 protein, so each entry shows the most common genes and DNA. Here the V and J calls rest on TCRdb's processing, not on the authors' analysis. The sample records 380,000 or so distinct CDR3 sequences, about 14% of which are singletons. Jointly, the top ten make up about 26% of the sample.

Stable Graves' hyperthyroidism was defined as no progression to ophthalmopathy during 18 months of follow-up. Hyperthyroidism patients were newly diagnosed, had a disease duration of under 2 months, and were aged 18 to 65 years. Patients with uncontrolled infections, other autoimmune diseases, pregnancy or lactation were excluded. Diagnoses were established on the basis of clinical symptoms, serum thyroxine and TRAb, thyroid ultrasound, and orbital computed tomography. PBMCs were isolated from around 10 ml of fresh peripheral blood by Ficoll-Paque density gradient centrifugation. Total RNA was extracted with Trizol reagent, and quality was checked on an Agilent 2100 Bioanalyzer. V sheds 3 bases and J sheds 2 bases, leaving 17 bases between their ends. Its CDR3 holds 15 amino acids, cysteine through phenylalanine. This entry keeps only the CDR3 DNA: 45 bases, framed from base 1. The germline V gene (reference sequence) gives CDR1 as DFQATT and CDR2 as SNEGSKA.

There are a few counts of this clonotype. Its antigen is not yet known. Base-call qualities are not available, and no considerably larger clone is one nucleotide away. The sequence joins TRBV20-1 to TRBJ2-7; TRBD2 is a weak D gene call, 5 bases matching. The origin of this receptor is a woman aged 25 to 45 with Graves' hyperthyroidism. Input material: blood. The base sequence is TGCAGTGCTAGCGGGGATGGGTCTAGCACCTACGAGCAGTACTTC. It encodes CSASGDGSSTYEQYF.